These 15 T cell receptor beta chains came from one sample sequenced in a study of Ad26.COV2.S vaccination and SARS-CoV-2 variants. Described treatment: roughly 19 received Ad26.COV2.S at low or high dose, single or two shots; 5 received placebo; per-sample allocation not given. Day 63 following the first vaccine or placebo injection was when the samples were taken. Some clones are missing from TCRdb's copy, which holds only in-frame ones; the method was immunoSEQ multiplex PCR. The sample includes under 600,000 clones, nearly 90% of them seen just once. The specimen comprised peripheral blood, sampled in a trial of Ad26.COV2.S vaccine versus placebo. These receptors came from a person aged 18 to 59 who received the Ad26.COV2.S COVID-19 vaccine or a placebo.

V and J are TRBV18 and TRBJ1-1, with D unclear. The V end lost 0 bases, the J end lost 5 bases, and 10 bases lay between the germline ends. Germline V gene lookup returns CDR1 KGHSH and CDR2 LQKENI. The CDR3 spans 14 residues. In nucleotides, the CDR3 is TGTGCCAGCTCACCACCGGCAGGAGGGACTGAAGCTTTCTTT. Translating gives CASSPPAGGTEAFF. The variable domain in full, completed from reference TRBV18 and TRBJ1-1, reads NAGVMQNPRHLVRRRGQEARLRCSPMKGHSHVYWYRQLPEEGLKFMVYLQKENIIDESGMPKERFSAEFPKEGPSILRIQQVVRGDSAAYFCASSPPAGGTEAFFGQGTRLTVV.

The chain recombines TRBV7-8 with TRBJ2-7; D remains unclear. The CDR3 spans 13 residues. In germline, CDR1 is SGHVS, CDR2 FQNEAQ. V lost 2 bases and J 3 bases, leaving 8 bases between the germline ends. The CDR3 loop reads CASSLNKNYEQYF. The CDR3, as DNA: TGTGCCAGCAGCTTAAATAAAAACTACGAGCAGTACTTC.

Written as DNA, the CDR3 is TGTGCCAGCAGCCCGCCGGCCCGAGGACTCCGGTCCTACGAGCAGTACTTC. As protein: CASSPPARGLRSYEQYF. The V call is TRBV21-1, the J call TRBJ2-7; TRBD2 is taken as the D call from the table, unchecked against the DNA. TRBV21-1 is an annotated pseudogene. The CDR3 has 17 amino acids.

The chain uses TRBV7-3 and TRBJ2-7, with 7 bases matching TRBD2. Germline trimming cut 2 bases from V and 4 bases from J; bases unmatched to any gene: 8. Germline V gene sequence: CDR1 SGHTA, CDR2 FQGTGA. This CDR3 contains 15 residues. The CDR3 region has the DNA TGTGCCAGCAGCTTATCCGGCGGGAGTTCTTACGAGCAGTACTTC. It yields the protein CASSLSGGSSYEQYF.

The genes are TRBV7-9 and TRBJ2-1, with 10 bases matching TRBD2. V shed 3 bases and J 7 bases; nucleotides not matched to a gene: 9. The germline gives CDR1 SEHNR, CDR2 FQNEAQ (reference sequence). This CDR3 has 16 amino acids. In nucleotides, the CDR3 is TGTGCCAGCAGCTTCGAAGCGGGAGGGAAACGTAATGAGCAGTTCTTC. Residues: CASSFEAGGKRNEQFF.

The chain couples TRBV7-9 to TRBJ2-1; 7 bases line up with TRBD1. The CDR3 consists of 14 residues. Losses at the gene ends were 3 bases for V and 7 bases for J; bases not matched to a gene: 6. CDR1 is SEHNR and CDR2 is FQNEAQ in the germline V gene (reference sequence). This chain's CDR3 is CASSFGTEKNEQFF. The DNA of the CDR3 is TGTGCCAGCAGCTTCGGGACAGAGAAGAATGAGCAGTTCTTC.

This clone was seen a single time. The J gene is TRBJ2-3, the V gene TRBV11-2; D perhaps matches TRBD1 (5 bases). V lost 5 bases and J 0 bases, leaving 12 bases between the germline ends. Germline lookup yields CDR1 SGHAT and CDR2 FQNNGV. The CDR3 has 15 amino acids. The CDR3 is CASSMTATSTDTQYF. The DNA for the CDR3 is TGTGCCAGCAGCATGACAGCAACTAGCACAGATACGCAGTATTTT.

The rearrangement joins TRBV6-6 to TRBJ2-1, with 7 bases that match TRBD2. The CDR3 sequence is 12 residues long. The V gene's germline CDR1 is MNHNY and CDR2 SVGAGI (reference sequence). V lost 11 bases to trimming and J lost 4 bases; unmatched junction nucleotides: 5. The CDR3 region is CAGGVSYNEQFF. As DNA, the CDR3 is TGTGCCGGGGGGGTATCTTACAATGAGCAGTTCTTC.

The chain carries TRBV18 and TRBJ2-4; D remains ambiguous. V lost 3 bases and J lost 0, with 12 bases in between. Germline CDR1 is KGHSH and CDR2 is LQKENI. The CDR3 covers 16 residues. CDR3 region: CASSPLTDLAKNIQYF. DNA of the CDR3: TGTGCCAGCTCACCCTTGACCGACTTAGCCAAAAACATTCAGTACTTC.

V and J are TRBV6-5 and TRBJ2-1, with 10 bases identical to TRBD1. The CDR3 extends over 15 amino acids. Per the germline V gene, CDR1 is MNHEY and CDR2 is SVGAGI. V shed 7 bases and J 8 bases; nucleotides not matched to a gene: 11. The CDR3 protein is CASTLGTGVSDEQFF. The DNA for the CDR3 is TGTGCCAGCACCCTAGGGACAGGGGTAAGCGATGAGCAGTTCTTC.

The V call is TRBV7-9, the J call TRBJ2-5; 8 nucleotides agree with TRBD2. The CDR3 loop spans 16 amino acids. V was clipped by 2 bases and J by 4 bases; unmatched bases: 9. Germline V lookup: CDR1 SEHNR, CDR2 FQNEAQ (reference sequence). The DNA of the CDR3 is TGTGCCAGCAGCTTACCCATTCGAGCGGGAGCAGAGACCCAGTACTTC. It encodes CASSLPIRAGAETQYF.

The chain couples TRBV5-4 to TRBJ2-3; D gene ambiguous. The germline gives CDR1 SGHNT, CDR2 YYREEE (reference sequence). This CDR3 spans 14 amino acids. Trimming shortened V by 3 bases and J by 1 base, and 9 bases separated the two germline ends. CDR3 coding DNA: TGTGCCAGCAGCTCAAATCGCGGCACAGATACGCAGTATTTT. It translates to CASSSNRGTDTQYF.

This chain joins TRBV6-5 and TRBJ1-6; D is unclear. CDR1 MNHEY and CDR2 SVGAGI come from the germline V gene. The CDR3 sequence is 15 residues long. Deletions cut 0 bases from V and 9 bases from J, with 12 bases between. Here the CDR3 DNA reads TGTGCCAGCAGTTACTCGGCAGGACTGGGTTCACCCCTCCACTTT. Protein sequence: CASSYSAGLGSPLHF.

The chain links TRBV11-3 to TRBJ2-1; 8 bases match TRBD2. The CDR3 is 17 amino acids. The germline CDR1 and CDR2 sequences are SGHNT and YENEEA. V lost 5 bases to trimming and J lost 1 base; unmatched junction nucleotides: 10. CDR3 coding DNA: TGTGCCAGCAGCCCTAAAGCTCGGGGGGGATCCTACAATGAGCAGTTCTTC. Its protein product is CASSPKARGGSYNEQFF.

The chain links TRBV11-2 to TRBJ1-2; weak D call: TRBD1 (6 bases). Germline-derived CDR1 and CDR2 are SGHAT and FQNNGV. The length of the CDR3 is 14 residues. Trimming took 3 bases from V and 8 from J, leaving 16 bases between them. CDR3 protein: CASSFSGTGQGYTF. The CDR3 nucleotides read TGTGCCAGCAGCTTTAGTGGAACAGGGCAGGGCTACACCTTC. Using reference TRBV11-2 and TRBJ1-2 for the parts outside the CDR3, the full variable domain is EAGVAQSPRYKIIEKRQSVAFWCNPISGHATLYWYQQILGQGPKLLIQFQNNGVVDDSQLPKDRFSAERLKGVDSTLKIQPAKLEDSAVYLCASSFSGTGQGYTFGSGTRLTVV.